These T cell receptor beta chains were read from a single sample in a study of blood T cells in healthy people across ages. TCRdb re-called the 5' RACE reads with MiXCR, one entry per CDR3 protein. The sample includes approximately 810,000 distinct CDR3 sequences, 35% to 40% seen only once; the top ten take 10% to 15%. Sequences were obtained from blood. The receptors shown here come from a man younger than 35 in good health. Both conserved end residues are trimmed from each CDR3. The listing skips clone size in some rows; elsewhere it reads once, few, many or a size class.

v_call: TRBV5-6
j_call: TRBJ1-1
clone_size: NA
cdr3_aa: ASSPTPERREAF

v_call: TRBV4-3
j_call: TRBJ1-2
clone_size: few
cdr3_aa: ASSQYSRQGDYT

v_call: TRBV6-2/TRBV6-3
j_call: TRBJ2-7
clone_size: once
cdr3_aa: ASSDAGTGSYEQY

v_call: TRBV7-8
j_call: TRBJ2-1
clone_size: few
cdr3_aa: ASRSRAGPYNEQF

v_call: TRBV20-1
j_call: TRBJ2-7
clone_size: few
cdr3_aa: SARSGETYEQY

v_call: TRBV14
j_call: TRBJ1-2
clone_size: NA
cdr3_aa: ASSQELWGYGYT

v_call: TRBV12-3/TRBV12-4
j_call: TRBJ1-2
clone_size: NA
cdr3_aa: ASSSDLDRSSYT

v_call: TRBV9
j_call: TRBJ1-1
clone_size: few
cdr3_aa: ASSPNRGGTEAF

v_call: TRBV20-1
j_call: TRBJ2-1
clone_size: many
cdr3_aa: SAREGARVNEQF

v_call: TRBV5-1
j_call: TRBJ2-7
clone_size: NA
cdr3_aa: ASSLGWANNEQY

v_call: TRBV12-3/TRBV12-4
j_call: TRBJ2-1
clone_size: NA
cdr3_aa: ASSQGASGNEQF

v_call: TRBV20-1
j_call: TRBJ1-2
clone_size: NA
cdr3_aa: SAPLTGTERGYT

v_call: TRBV5-5
j_call: TRBJ1-6
clone_size: few
cdr3_aa: ASSLRSNVQSYNSPLH

v_call: TRBV21-1
j_call: TRBJ1-2
clone_size: many
cdr3_aa: ASSKVGTNGYT

v_call: TRBV2
j_call: TRBJ2-1
clone_size: NA
cdr3_aa: ASKAQISGGSGNEQF

v_call: TRBV6-5
j_call: TRBJ1-6
clone_size: few
cdr3_aa: ASSYGGPGRPYNSPLH

v_call: TRBV7-9
j_call: TRBJ1-2
clone_size: many
cdr3_aa: ASSQMDGGTNYGYT

v_call: TRBV6-6
j_call: TRBJ2-5
clone_size: many
cdr3_aa: ASTQGRETQY

v_call: TRBV5-8
j_call: TRBJ2-5
clone_size: NA
cdr3_aa: ASSLSRGLQETQY

v_call: TRBV4-3
j_call: TRBJ1-2
clone_size: NA
cdr3_aa: ASSQDWGGGYT

v_call: TRBV20-1
j_call: TRBJ2-7
clone_size: many
cdr3_aa: SARDIIEGGYEQY

v_call: TRBV6-5
j_call: TRBJ2-1
clone_size: few
cdr3_aa: ASSQGGGGRQF

v_call: TRBV7-3
j_call: TRBJ1-1
clone_size: NA
cdr3_aa: ASSTLQGENTEAF

v_call: TRBV7-2
j_call: TRBJ2-1
clone_size: few
cdr3_aa: ASSLALGTGEYNEQF

v_call: TRBV30
j_call: TRBJ1-2
clone_size: few
cdr3_aa: AFLPQGHYGYT

v_call: TRBV7-9
j_call: TRBJ2-3
clone_size: NA
cdr3_aa: ASTTGGAETDTQY

v_call: TRBV5-1
j_call: TRBJ2-2
clone_size: few
cdr3_aa: ASIPGVVEYTGELF

v_call: TRBV12-3/TRBV12-4
j_call: TRBJ2-7
clone_size: once
cdr3_aa: ASRLYYEQY

v_call: TRBV6-5
j_call: TRBJ1-4
clone_size: few
cdr3_aa: ASSYKGTGEEKLF

v_call: TRBV6-5
j_call: TRBJ1-6
clone_size: few
cdr3_aa: ASSYGLGSPLH

v_call: TRBV20-1
j_call: TRBJ1-6
clone_size: NA
cdr3_aa: SARDVASSPLH

v_call: TRBV6-1
j_call: TRBJ2-6
clone_size: few
cdr3_aa: ASSESVSGANVLT

v_call: TRBV27
j_call: TRBJ2-3
clone_size: NA
cdr3_aa: ASSPAPGADTQY

v_call: TRBV20-1
j_call: TRBJ2-3
clone_size: few
cdr3_aa: SARSSGTTSDTQY

v_call: TRBV28
j_call: TRBJ2-5
clone_size: NA
cdr3_aa: ASSFSGNRKETQY

v_call: TRBV15
j_call: NA
clone_size: few
cdr3_aa: ATSRDAGGSSYNEQY

v_call: TRBV5-1
j_call: TRBJ2-1
clone_size: many
cdr3_aa: ASSLRLANYNEQF